These 31 T cell receptor beta chains share one sample of origin, sequenced in a study of blood T cells in healthy people across ages. PCR was performed a second time for about 7 to 12 cycles using a sample-barcoded 5' primer and a J-beta primer mix. TCRdb independently ran MiXCR on the 5' RACE reads; one entry per CDR3 protein. This sample has over 550,000 distinct CDR3 sequences; 25% to 30% occur once, and the top ten carry approximately 15%. What was sequenced was blood. These receptors were taken from a woman older than 75 in good health.

The table lists this clonotype with many counts. The chain carries TRBV29-1 and TRBJ2-1; 9 bases are a match to TRBD2. J gave up 7 bases and V 7 bases, and 8 bases lay outside the gene matches. Per the germline V gene, CDR1 is SQVTM and CDR2 is ANQGSEA. The CDR3 covers 13 residues. The CDR3 nucleotides are TGCAGCGCCGGTCGCGGGGGGGTAAATGAGCAGTTCTTC. Its translation: CSAGRGGVNEQFF.

This rearrangement joins TRBV15 to TRBJ2-7; 9 nucleotides align to TRBD2. The CDR3 sequence is 17 residues long. J gave up 7 bases and V 6 bases, and 19 bases lay outside the gene matches. Germline V gene lookup returns CDR1 LNHNV and CDR2 YYDKDF (reference sequence). The CDR3 region is CATSAEMGRGGRDEQYF. The CDR3 DNA is TGTGCCACCAGTGCAGAAATGGGGCGGGGGGGCCGAGATGAGCAGTACTTC.

The rearrangement joins TRBV5-1 to TRBJ1-1; perhaps TRBD1 as D (5 bases). From germline, CDR1 is SGHRS and CDR2 YFSETQ. Trimming removed 5 bases from V and 6 bases from J, with 11 bases in between. The CDR3 has 12 residues. The CDR3 coding sequence is TGCGCCAGCAGGCTTACGGGGGCTGAAGCTTTCTTT. Protein: CASRLTGAEAFF. Full variable domain (missing parts from reference TRBV5-1 and TRBJ1-1): KAGVTQTPRYLIKTRGQQVTLSCSPISGHRSVSWYQQTPGQGLQFLFEYFSETQRNKGNFPGRFSGRQFSNSRSEMNVSTLELGDSALYLCASRLTGAEAFFGQGTRLTVV.

This clonotype was observed at least ten times. The chain combines TRBV27 with TRBJ2-1; 13 positions agree with TRBD2. The CDR3 is 15 residues long. The germline gives CDR1 MNHEY, CDR2 SMNVEV (reference sequence). V was pared by 5 bases and J by 9 bases, with 7 bases of the junction left unmatched. CDR3 sequence: CASSLTSGGESEQFF. As DNA, the CDR3 is TGTGCCAGCAGTCTAACTAGCGGGGGGGAAAGTGAGCAGTTCTTC.

This clonotype was seen only a few times. J is TRBJ1-3 and V is TRBV25-1; D not certain. The CDR3 is 14 residues long. CDR1 and CDR2 (germline): MGHDK, SYGVNS. V shed 3 bases and J shed 0 bases, with 6 bases lying between them. The CDR3 nucleotides read TGTGCCAGCAGTGAGACTAGCTCTGGAAACACCATATATTTT. This codes for CASSETSSGNTIYF.

The gene calls are TRBV12-3 or TRBV12-4 and TRBJ2-1; 9 bases line up with TRBD2. This CDR3 comprises 16 residues. The V and J ends lost 5 bases and 9 bases, in that order; junction bases with no gene match: 14. This chain's CDR3 is CASSPSRGAGGSEQFF. CDR3 nucleotides: TGTGCCAGCAGTCCCTCCCGAGGAGCGGGAGGCTCTGAGCAGTTCTTC.

The chain combines TRBV2 with TRBJ2-5; D gene unclear. V was clipped by 7 bases and J by 0 bases, with 21 bases between them. CDR3 length: 17 amino acids. Germline CDR1 reads SNHLY; CDR2 reads FYNNEI. CDR3 nucleotides: TGTGCCAGCACCGAGACTGTGGCATTCTCGTACCAAGAGACCCAGTACTTC. It encodes CASTETVAFSYQETQYF.

The chain links TRBV27 to TRBJ2-7; 10 nucleotides agree with TRBD1. V lost 8 bases and J lost 6; bases outside the gene matches: 7. CDR1 is MNHEY and CDR2 is SMNVEV in the germline V gene (reference sequence). The CDR3 loop spans 13 amino acids. CDR3 in DNA: TGTGCCAGCCGGGACAGGGGAATTCGCGAGCAGTACTTC. The encoded protein is CASRDRGIREQYF.

J is TRBJ2-1 and V is TRBV5-1, with 11 bases lining up with TRBD2. V shed 0 bases and J 4 bases; nucleotides not matched to a gene: 12. CDR1 and CDR2 (germline): SGHRS, YFSETQ. The CDR3 consists of 19 residues. CDR3 region: CASSLGRVGTSGHYNEQFF. The CDR3 DNA is TGCGCCAGCAGCTTGGGTCGGGTAGGGACTAGCGGTCATTACAATGAGCAGTTCTTC.

This clonotype was seen many times. This sequence joins TRBV27 and TRBJ2-5, with TRBD1 identical over 8 bases. The tail of the sequence fits TRBJ2-7 better, so the J call may be wrong. The CDR3 consists of 15 residues. Germline V gives CDR1 MNHEY, CDR2 SMNVEV (reference sequence). CDR3 in DNA: TGTGCCAGCAGTCTCTCCCCTGGGACAGGCTTCGAGCAGTACTTC. It yields the protein CASSLSPGTGFEQYF.

This clonotype has more than one count but fewer than ten. V is TRBV7-2 and J is TRBJ1-6; D is undetermined. With 1 base removed from V and 6 bases from J, the gap between germline ends came to 16 bases. Germline V gene lookup returns CDR1 SGHTA and CDR2 FQGNSA. The CDR3 has 17 amino acids. The CDR3 is CASSLDGQATPNSPLHF. CDR3 coding DNA: TGTGCCAGCAGCTTAGACGGCCAGGCCACTCCTAATTCACCCCTCCACTTT. Variable domain in full (rest from reference TRBV7-2 and TRBJ1-6): GAGVSQSPSNKVTEKGKDVELRCDPISGHTALYWYRQSLGQGLEFLIYFQGNSAPDKSGLPSDRFSAERTGGSVSTLTIQRTQQEDSAVYLCASSLDGQATPNSPLHFGNGTRLTVT.

This clonotype came up once. CDR3 in amino acids: CASNSRAAVHNEQYF. CDR3 coding DNA: TGTGCCAGCAATTCCCGCGCCGCCGTACACAATGAGCAGTACTTC. V gene TRBV25-1 combines with J gene TRBJ2-5; D unresolved. Germline V gene data show CDR1 as MGHDK and CDR2 as SYGVNS. V shed 7 bases and J shed 11 bases, with 26 bases lying between them. The CDR3 spans 15 residues.

The sample holds many counts of this clonotype. This chain connects TRBV20-1 to TRBJ2-5, with TRBD2 as a possible D gene (6 bases). V lost 0 bases, J lost 3 bases, and 23 bases lay in between. CDR1 and CDR2 (germline): DFQATT, SNEGSKA (reference sequence). The CDR3 has 18 amino acids. CDR3 in DNA: TGCAGTGCTAGAGAACTTATGGGGGGTGTAAAAGCTGAAGAGACCCAGTACTTC. This gives the protein CSARELMGGVKAEETQYF.

The rearrangement uses TRBV20-1 and TRBJ1-2, with D possibly being TRBD1 (6 bases). V was cut by 4 bases and J by 6 bases, with 12 bases left in between. The CDR3 totals 12 residues. CDR1 DFQATT and CDR2 SNEGSKA come from the germline V gene (reference sequence). DNA of the CDR3: TGCAGTGCTACCCAAGGGGGGGATGGCTACACCTTC. Its protein product is CSATQGGDGYTF.

This clonotype was detected a few times. This sequence joins TRBV9 and TRBJ1-1; 8 positions match TRBD1. This CDR3 is 13 amino acids long. Per germline, CDR1 SGDLS and CDR2 YYNGEE. Unmatched junction bases numbered 5, after V lost 0 bases and J lost 10 bases. In DNA form, the CDR3 reads TGTGCCAGCAGCGTAGCTTCGCAGGGGGCAGCTTTCTTT. Protein sequence: CASSVASQGAAFF.

Many counts were recorded for this clonotype. The rearrangement uses TRBV11-2 and TRBJ1-5, with D perhaps TRBD1 (6 bases). Per germline, CDR1 SGHAT and CDR2 FQNNGV. Trimming removed 5 bases from V and 6 bases from J, with 14 bases in between. The CDR3 contains 14 residues. The CDR3 sequence is CASSHGARGQPQHF. For the CDR3, the DNA is TGTGCCAGCAGCCATGGGGCCAGGGGTCAGCCCCAGCATTTT. Full variable domain (rest looked up from reference TRBV11-2 and TRBJ1-5): EAGVAQSPRYKIIEKRQSVAFWCNPISGHATLYWYQQILGQGPKLLIQFQNNGVVDDSQLPKDRFSAERLKGVDSTLKIQPAKLEDSAVYLCASSHGARGQPQHFGDGTRLSIL.

This clonotype was detected many times. The J gene is TRBJ2-7, the V gene TRBV30; D gene unclear. Trimming removed 0 bases at V and 4 bases at J, with 7 bases between. The V gene's germline CDR1 is GTSNPN and CDR2 SVGIG (reference sequence). The CDR3 has 12 residues. The CDR3 nucleotides read TGTGCCTGGAGTGTATATGGTTACGAGCAGTACTTC. It yields the protein CAWSVYGYEQYF.

Points on this clonotype: A much larger clone sits a single nucleotide away, making a read error possible. This CDR3 reads CAGSRDSHTEAFF. The DNA of the CDR3 is TGCGCCGGCAGCCGGGACAGTCACACTGAAGCTTTCTTT. V usage is TRBV5-1 and J usage is TRBJ1-1; 7 bases are a match to TRBD1. Germline-derived CDR1 and CDR2 are SGHRS and YFSETQ. This CDR3 spans 13 amino acids.

A few counts support this clonotype. The chain joins TRBV12-5 to TRBJ2-3; D may be TRBD1 (7 bases). The length of the CDR3 is 14 residues. Trimming stripped 6 bases from V and 6 bases from J, with 16 bases between. The germline gives CDR1 LGHNT, CDR2 FRNRAP. CDR3 sequence reads: CASGRDSDGDTQYF. The DNA for the CDR3 is TGTGCTAGTGGGCGGGACAGCGACGGGGATACGCAGTATTTT.

The V call is TRBV6-4, the J call TRBJ2-1, with D perhaps TRBD1 or TRBD2 (5 bases each). The J call may not be correct, given that the DNA end is closer to TRBJ2-7. Germline lookup yields CDR1 MRHNA and CDR2 SNTAGT. The CDR3 extends over 14 amino acids. The chain's CDR3 is CASSESGPVNEQYF. The CDR3 nucleotides are TGTGCCAGCAGTGAATCGGGGCCGGTCAATGAGCAGTACTTC.

In regard to this clonotype: A much larger clone lies a single base off, so this may be a read error. V and J are TRBV6-2 or TRBV6-3 and TRBJ2-5, with D perhaps assigned TRBD1 or TRBD2 (6 bases each). Germline-derived CDR1 and CDR2 are MNHEY and SVGEGT. This CDR3 is 17 amino acids long. V was pared by 0 bases and J by 7 bases, with 21 bases between. CDR3: CASSYSISGAFEGTQYF. CDR3 DNA sequence: TGTGCCAGCAGTTACTCGATATCGGGGGCCTTTGAAGGGACCCAGTACTTC.

This clonotype has ten or more counts. The V call is TRBV15, the J call TRBJ2-3; 10 bases are a match to TRBD2. This CDR3 is 16 amino acids long. CDR1 LNHNV and CDR2 YYDKDF come from the germline V gene (reference sequence). With 3 bases clipped from V and 4 bases from J, the junction kept 7 bases outside the gene matches. This CDR3 reads CATSRAGTSDADTQYF. DNA for the CDR3: TGTGCCACCAGCAGGGCCGGGACTAGCGACGCAGATACGCAGTATTTT.

This clonotype was counted ten times or more. This chain links TRBV3-1 with TRBJ2-7, with D possibly being TRBD2 (6 bases). The V and J ends lost 5 bases and 7 bases respectively, with 18 bases between them. CDR3 length: 14 residues. Germline V CDR1 and CDR2: LGHDT, YNNKEL (reference sequence). CDR3: CASSSRLGGREQYF. The CDR3 DNA reads as TGTGCCAGCAGCTCCAGACTAGGAGGGCGAGAGCAGTACTTC.

This clonotype was observed at least ten times. The chain employs TRBV7-7 and TRBJ2-1, with TRBD1 as a possible D gene (5 bases). Germline V gives CDR1 SSHAT, CDR2 FNYEAQ (reference sequence). The V and J ends lost 5 bases and 8 bases respectively, with 13 bases between them. The CDR3 covers 13 residues. The CDR3 DNA sequence: TGTGCCAGCAGCCGTTTTACAGGCGATGAGCAGTTCTTC. This translates into CASSRFTGDEQFF.

The chain is built from TRBV7-2 and TRBJ2-7, with a possible D match to TRBD2 (6 bases). The J call is uncertain, as TRBJ2-5 better fits the DNA end. CDR1 SGHTA and CDR2 FQGNSA come from the germline V gene. The length of the CDR3 is 14 residues. The CDR3 DNA reads TGTGCCAGCAGCTTGCGGAGGGGCGGAGAGACCCAGTACTTC. Its protein product is CASSLRRGGETQYF.

This clonotype was observed at least ten times. J is TRBJ2-1 and V is TRBV2; possible D gene TRBD1, 6 bases. With 3 bases removed from V and 0 bases from J, the gap between germline ends came to 9 bases. CDR1 is SNHLY, CDR2 FYNNEI, per germline. This CDR3 spans 15 amino acids. CDR3: CASSETTGSYNEQFF. The DNA for the CDR3 is TGTGCCAGCAGTGAGACGACAGGCTCCTACAATGAGCAGTTCTTC. Supplemented by reference TRBV2 and TRBJ2-1, the full variable domain reads EPEVTQTPSHQVTQMGQEVILRCVPISNHLYFYWYRQILGQKVEFLVSFYNNEISEKSEIFDDQFSVERPDGSNFTLKIRSTKLEDSAMYFCASSETTGSYNEQFFGPGTRLTVL.

This clonotype has a count of ten or more. The rearrangement uses TRBV24-1 and TRBJ1-5; D call uncertain. V lost 0 bases and J 3 bases, leaving 8 bases between the germline ends. This CDR3 is 15 amino acids long. CDR1 is KGHDR and CDR2 is SFDVKD in the germline V gene. The chain's CDR3 is CATSDLQGNNQPQHF. The CDR3 DNA follows: TGTGCCACCAGTGATTTGCAAGGAAACAATCAGCCCCAGCATTTT.

This clonotype was seen a few times. The rearrangement uses TRBV3-1 and TRBJ2-3; D is undetermined. Trimming removed 4 bases from V and 2 bases from J, with 13 bases in between. This CDR3 contains 15 residues. CDR1 and CDR2 (germline): LGHDT, YNNKEL (reference sequence). The CDR3 sequence: CASSPDPYPTDTQYF. The CDR3 coding sequence is TGTGCCAGCAGCCCCGATCCCTACCCCACAGATACGCAGTATTTT.

This clonotype was counted ten times or more. The chain has TRBV6-6 and TRBJ2-4, with a possible D match to TRBD2 (5 bases). This CDR3 region has 12 residues. Germline loops: CDR1 MNHNY, CDR2 SVGAGI (reference sequence). V gave up 0 bases and J gave up 14 bases, with 11 bases separating them. CDR3 in amino acids: CASSYSRRGEYF. CDR3 bases: TGTGCCAGCAGTTACTCCCGACGGGGAGAGTACTTC.

Points on this clonotype: This may be a read error: a much more frequent sequence differs by one nucleotide. The chain uses TRBV21-1 and TRBJ2-1; TRBD2 is the table's D call and was not checked against the DNA. The J call may not be correct, given that the DNA end is closer to TRBJ2-7. TRBV21-1 is a known pseudogene. This CDR3 comprises 18 residues. Here the CDR3 reads CASSTLPPGRVGYNEQYF. The CDR3 DNA follows: TGTGCCAGCAGCACCCTCCCCCCAGGGAGGGTAGGCTACAATGAGCAGTACTTC.

The chain recombines TRBV28 with TRBJ2-3; either TRBD1 or TRBD2 may supply D (5 bases each). CDR1 MDHEN and CDR2 SYDVKM come from the germline V gene. The CDR3 covers 12 residues. Trimming removed 3 bases at V and 12 bases at J, with 13 bases between. The CDR3 is CASSLGVRVQYF. In nucleotides, the CDR3 is TGTGCCAGCAGTTTGGGGGTCCGGGTCCAGTATTTT.